What follows is one TCR beta chain and its context. Unique molecular identifiers were incorporated when the TCRbeta library was constructed. Via MiXCR, TCRdb re-called the PCR reads, giving one row per CDR3 protein. The sample has approximately 640,000 distinct CDR3 sequences; around 17% are singletons. The data originate from a study of T-cell reconstitution after alpha-beta-depleted transplantation in children. The CDR3 consists of 14 residues. Trimming pared 6 bases from V and 5 bases from J, leaving 14 bases between. Germline assignment: CDR1 MNHNS and CDR2 SASEGT. Sequenced material: PBMCs from the stem cell graft donor, taken from the stem cell graft. The receptor was isolated from a human donor who donated a stem cell graft to a child with acute myeloid leukemia. The chain couples TRBV6-1 to TRBJ1-5; D not resolved. The CDR3 is CASRSGSRDQPQHF. In DNA, the CDR3 is TGTGCCAGCAGATCGGGGTCCCGGGATCAGCCCCAGCATTTT.